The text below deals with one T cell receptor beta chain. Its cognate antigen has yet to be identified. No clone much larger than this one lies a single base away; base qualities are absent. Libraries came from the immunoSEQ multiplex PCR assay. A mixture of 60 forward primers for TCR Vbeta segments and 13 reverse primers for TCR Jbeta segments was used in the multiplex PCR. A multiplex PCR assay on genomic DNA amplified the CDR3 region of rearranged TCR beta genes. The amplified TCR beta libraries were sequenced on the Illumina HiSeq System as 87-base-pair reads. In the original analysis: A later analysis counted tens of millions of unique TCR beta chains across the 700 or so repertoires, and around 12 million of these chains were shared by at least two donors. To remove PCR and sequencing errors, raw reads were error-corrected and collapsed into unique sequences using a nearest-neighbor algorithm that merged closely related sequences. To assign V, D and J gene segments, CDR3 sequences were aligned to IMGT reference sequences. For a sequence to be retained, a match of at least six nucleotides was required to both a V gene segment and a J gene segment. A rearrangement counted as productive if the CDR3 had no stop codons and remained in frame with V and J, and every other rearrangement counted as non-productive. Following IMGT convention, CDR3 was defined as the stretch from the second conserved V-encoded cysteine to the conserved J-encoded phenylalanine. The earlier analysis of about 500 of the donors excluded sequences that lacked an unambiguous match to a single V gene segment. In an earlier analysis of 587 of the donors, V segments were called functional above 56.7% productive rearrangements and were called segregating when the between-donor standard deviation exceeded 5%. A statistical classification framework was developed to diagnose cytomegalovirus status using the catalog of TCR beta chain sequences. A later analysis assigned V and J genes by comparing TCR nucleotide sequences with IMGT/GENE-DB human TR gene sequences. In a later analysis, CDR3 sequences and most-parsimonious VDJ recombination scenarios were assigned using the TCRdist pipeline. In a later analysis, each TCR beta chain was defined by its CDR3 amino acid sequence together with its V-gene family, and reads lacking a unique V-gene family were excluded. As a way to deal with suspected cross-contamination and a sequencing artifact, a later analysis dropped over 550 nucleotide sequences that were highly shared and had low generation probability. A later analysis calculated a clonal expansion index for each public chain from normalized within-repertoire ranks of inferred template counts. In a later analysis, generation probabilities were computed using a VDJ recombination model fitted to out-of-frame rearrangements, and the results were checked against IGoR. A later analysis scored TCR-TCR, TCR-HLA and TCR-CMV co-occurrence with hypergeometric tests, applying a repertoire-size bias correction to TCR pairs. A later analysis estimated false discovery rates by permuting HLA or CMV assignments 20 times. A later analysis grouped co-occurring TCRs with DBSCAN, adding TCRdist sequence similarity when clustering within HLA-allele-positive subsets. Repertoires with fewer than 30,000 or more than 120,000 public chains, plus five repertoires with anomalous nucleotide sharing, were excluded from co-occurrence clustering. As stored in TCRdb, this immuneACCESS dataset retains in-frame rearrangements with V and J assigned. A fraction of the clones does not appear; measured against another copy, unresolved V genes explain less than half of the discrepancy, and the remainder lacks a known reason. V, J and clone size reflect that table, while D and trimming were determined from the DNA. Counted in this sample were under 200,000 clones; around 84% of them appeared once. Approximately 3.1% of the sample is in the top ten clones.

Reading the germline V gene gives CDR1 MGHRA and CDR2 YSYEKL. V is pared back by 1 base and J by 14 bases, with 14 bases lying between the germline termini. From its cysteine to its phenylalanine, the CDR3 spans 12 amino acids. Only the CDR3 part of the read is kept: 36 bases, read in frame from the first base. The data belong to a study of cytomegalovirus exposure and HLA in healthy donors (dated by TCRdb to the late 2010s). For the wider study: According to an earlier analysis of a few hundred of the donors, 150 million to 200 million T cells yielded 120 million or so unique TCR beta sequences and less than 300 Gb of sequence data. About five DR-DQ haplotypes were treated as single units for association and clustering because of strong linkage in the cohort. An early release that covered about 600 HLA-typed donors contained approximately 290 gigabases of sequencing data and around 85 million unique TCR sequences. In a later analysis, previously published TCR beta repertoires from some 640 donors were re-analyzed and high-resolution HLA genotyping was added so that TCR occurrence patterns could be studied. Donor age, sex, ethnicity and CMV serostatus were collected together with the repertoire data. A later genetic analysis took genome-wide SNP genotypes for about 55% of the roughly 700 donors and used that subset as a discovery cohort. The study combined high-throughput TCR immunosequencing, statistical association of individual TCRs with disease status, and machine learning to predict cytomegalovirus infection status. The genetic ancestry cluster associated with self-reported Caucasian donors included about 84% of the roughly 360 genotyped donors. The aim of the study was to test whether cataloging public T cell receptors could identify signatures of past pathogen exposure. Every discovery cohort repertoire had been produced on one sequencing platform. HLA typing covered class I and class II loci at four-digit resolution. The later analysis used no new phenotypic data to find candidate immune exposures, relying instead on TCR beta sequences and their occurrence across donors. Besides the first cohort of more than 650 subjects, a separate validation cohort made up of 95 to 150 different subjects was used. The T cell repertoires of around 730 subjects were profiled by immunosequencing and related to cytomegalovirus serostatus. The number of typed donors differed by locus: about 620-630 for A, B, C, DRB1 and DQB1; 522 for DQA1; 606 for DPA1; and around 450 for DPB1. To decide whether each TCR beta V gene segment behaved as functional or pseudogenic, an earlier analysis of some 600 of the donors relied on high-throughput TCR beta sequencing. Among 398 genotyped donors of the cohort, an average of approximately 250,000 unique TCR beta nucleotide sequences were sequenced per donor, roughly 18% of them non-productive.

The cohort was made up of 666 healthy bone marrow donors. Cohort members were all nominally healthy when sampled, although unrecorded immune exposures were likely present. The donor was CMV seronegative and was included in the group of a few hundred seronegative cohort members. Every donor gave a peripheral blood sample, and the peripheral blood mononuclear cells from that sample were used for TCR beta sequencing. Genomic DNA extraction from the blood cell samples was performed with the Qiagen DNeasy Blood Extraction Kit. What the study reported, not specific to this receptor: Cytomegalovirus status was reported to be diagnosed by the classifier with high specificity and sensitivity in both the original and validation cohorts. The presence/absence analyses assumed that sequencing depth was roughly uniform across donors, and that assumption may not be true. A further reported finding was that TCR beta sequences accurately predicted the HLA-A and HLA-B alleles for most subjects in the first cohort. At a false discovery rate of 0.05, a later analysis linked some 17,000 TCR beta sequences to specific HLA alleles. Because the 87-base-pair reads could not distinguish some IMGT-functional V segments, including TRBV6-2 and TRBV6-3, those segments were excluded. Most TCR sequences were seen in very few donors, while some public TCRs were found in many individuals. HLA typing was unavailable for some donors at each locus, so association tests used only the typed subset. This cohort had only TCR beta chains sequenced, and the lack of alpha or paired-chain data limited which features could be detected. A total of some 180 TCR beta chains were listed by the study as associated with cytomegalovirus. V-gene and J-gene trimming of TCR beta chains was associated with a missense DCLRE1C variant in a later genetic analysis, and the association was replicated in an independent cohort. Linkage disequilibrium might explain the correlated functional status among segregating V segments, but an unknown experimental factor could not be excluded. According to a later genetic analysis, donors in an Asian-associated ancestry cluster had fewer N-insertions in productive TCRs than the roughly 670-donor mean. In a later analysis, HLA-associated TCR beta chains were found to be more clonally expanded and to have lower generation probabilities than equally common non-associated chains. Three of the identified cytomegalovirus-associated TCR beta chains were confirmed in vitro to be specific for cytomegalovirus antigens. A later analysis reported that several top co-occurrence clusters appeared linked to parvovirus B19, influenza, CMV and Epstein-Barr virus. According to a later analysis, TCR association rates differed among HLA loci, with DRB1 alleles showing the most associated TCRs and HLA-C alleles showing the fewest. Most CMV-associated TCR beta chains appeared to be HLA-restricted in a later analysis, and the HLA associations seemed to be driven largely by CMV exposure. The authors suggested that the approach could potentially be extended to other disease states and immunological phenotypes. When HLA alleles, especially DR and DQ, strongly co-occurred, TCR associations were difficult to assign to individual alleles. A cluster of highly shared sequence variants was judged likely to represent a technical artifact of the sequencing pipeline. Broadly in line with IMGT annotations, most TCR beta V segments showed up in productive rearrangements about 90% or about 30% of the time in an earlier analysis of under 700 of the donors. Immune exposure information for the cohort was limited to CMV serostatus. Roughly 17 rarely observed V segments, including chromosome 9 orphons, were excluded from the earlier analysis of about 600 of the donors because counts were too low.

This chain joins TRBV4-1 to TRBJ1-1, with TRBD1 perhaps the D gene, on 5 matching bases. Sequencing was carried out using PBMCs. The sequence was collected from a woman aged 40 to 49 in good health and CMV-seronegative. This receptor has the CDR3 CASSQGFGGFFF. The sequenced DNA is TGCGCCAGCAGCCAAGGGTTCGGGGGTTTCTTCTTT.